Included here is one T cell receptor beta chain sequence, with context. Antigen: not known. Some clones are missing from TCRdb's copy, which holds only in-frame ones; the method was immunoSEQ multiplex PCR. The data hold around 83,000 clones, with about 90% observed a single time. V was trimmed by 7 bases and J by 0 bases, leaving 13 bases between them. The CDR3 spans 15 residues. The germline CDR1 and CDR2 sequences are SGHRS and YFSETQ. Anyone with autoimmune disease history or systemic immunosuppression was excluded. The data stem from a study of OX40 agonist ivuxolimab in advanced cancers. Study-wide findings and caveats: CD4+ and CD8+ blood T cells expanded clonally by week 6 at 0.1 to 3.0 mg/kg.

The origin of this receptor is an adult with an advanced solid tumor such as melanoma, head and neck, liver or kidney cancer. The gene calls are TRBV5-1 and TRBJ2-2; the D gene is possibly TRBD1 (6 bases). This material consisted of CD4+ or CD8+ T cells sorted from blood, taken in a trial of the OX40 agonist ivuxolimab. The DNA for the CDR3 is TGCGCCAGCGCTCAGGGACACCCGAACACCGGGGAGCTGTTTTTT. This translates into CASAQGHPNTGELFF.